A single sample is the source of the 18 T cell receptor beta chains below, sequenced in a study of T cell responses to AZD1222 COVID-19 vaccine. This table comes from immunoSEQ multiplex PCR, and its TCRdb copy is limited to in-frame clones, with some not included. This sample has 90,000 to 120,000 clones, with around 90% found just once. The sample consisted of peripheral blood, taken 28 days after the second AZD1222 dose. These receptors were taken from an adult who received the AZD1222 COVID-19 vaccine.

The genes are TRBV7-2 and TRBJ2-1; a weak D match, TRBD2 (6 bases). CDR3 length: 16 residues. V was pared by 2 bases and J by 5 bases, with 16 bases between. Germline lookup yields CDR1 SGHTA and CDR2 FQGNSA. CDR3 region: CASSLLGGSLHNEQFF. CDR3 bases: TGTGCCAGCAGCTTACTCGGGGGAAGCCTCCACAATGAGCAGTTCTTC.

V and J are TRBV27 and TRBJ1-2, with 9 bases identical to TRBD1. V dropped 5 bases and J dropped 8; count of bases not matched to a gene: 12. Germline values: CDR1 MNHEY, CDR2 SMNVEV (reference sequence). CDR3 size: 15 residues. CDR3 residues: CASSANRGRPGGYTF. The CDR3 nucleotides are TGTGCCAGCAGTGCCAACAGGGGGCGCCCGGGGGGCTACACCTTC.

The V and J genes are TRBV7-9 and TRBJ1-4; 7 bases are shared with TRBD1. Germline assignment: CDR1 SEHNR and CDR2 FQNEAQ (reference sequence). The CDR3 consists of 14 residues. After removal of 5 bases from V and 8 bases from J, the junction contained 8 bases not matched to a gene. CDR3 sequence: CASSHDRVGEKLFF. CDR3 nucleotides: TGTGCCAGCAGCCACGACAGGGTCGGGGAAAAACTGTTTTTT. Full variable domain (outside the CDR3, taken from reference TRBV7-9 and TRBJ1-4): DTGVSQNPRHKITKRGQNVTFRCDPISEHNRLYWYRQTLGQGPEFLTYFQNEAQLEKSRLLSDRFSAERPKGSFSTLEIQRTEQGDSAMYLCASSHDRVGEKLFFGSGTQLSVL.

For the CDR3, the DNA is TGTGCCACCCAGGGGACAGCTCCCACTCCCCACGAGCAGTACTTC. Translated: CATQGTAPTPHEQYF. The chain links TRBV10-3 to TRBJ2-7; 7 nucleotides match TRBD1. The CDR3 sequence is 15 residues long. Looked up from germline, CDR1 is ENHRY and CDR2 is SYGVKD. V was clipped by 10 bases and J by 5 bases; unmatched bases: 17.

The chain has TRBV7-6 and TRBJ1-6; D not certain. V was shortened by 8 bases and J by 7 bases, with 12 bases between the two germline ends. Germline values: CDR1 SGHVS, CDR2 FNYEAQ. The CDR3 is made up of 13 amino acids. CDR3 region: CASSDVYNSPLHF. For the CDR3, the DNA is TGTGCCAGCTCCGACGTGTACAATTCACCCCTCCACTTT. Filled out from reference TRBV7-6 and TRBJ1-6, the complete variable domain reads GAGVSQSPRYKVTKRGQDVALRCDPISGHVSLYWYRQALGQGPEFLTYFNYEAQQDKSGLPNDRFSAERPEGSISTLTIQRTEQRDSAMYRCASSDVYNSPLHFGNGTRLTVT.

The chain joins TRBV19 to TRBJ1-5; D gene unclear. This CDR3 has 15 amino acids. The ends were cut back, 2 bases at V and 4 bases at J, with 12 bases in the middle. Germline V gene data show CDR1 as LNHDA and CDR2 as SQIVND (reference sequence). The chain's CDR3 is CASSIIWVTNQPQHF. The CDR3 nucleotides are TGTGCCAGTAGTATAATCTGGGTGACGAATCAGCCCCAGCATTTT.

The chain combines TRBV14 with TRBJ2-7; TRBD1 agrees at 9 bases. Trimming removed 5 bases from V and 2 bases from J; junction bases left unmatched: 7. The germline V gene encodes CDR1 SGHDN and CDR2 FVKESK. The CDR3 runs to 15 residues. Here the CDR3 DNA reads TGTGCCAGCAGCAGCTGGAGGACAGGGGCCTACGAGCAGTACTTC. As protein: CASSSWRTGAYEQYF.

This chain connects TRBV27 to TRBJ2-7; no definite D call. V lost 7 bases and J 2 bases, leaving 15 bases between the germline ends. Germline CDR1 and CDR2: MNHEY and SMNVEV (reference sequence). The CDR3 is 14 amino acids. The CDR3 DNA sequence: TGTGCCAGCAAAGCCGCCTGGACGGCCTACGAGCAGTACTTC. Protein: CASKAAWTAYEQYF.

DNA for the CDR3: TGTGCCAGCAGCGTGGGGGGGGCACTTGAAAAACTGTTTTTT. Protein sequence: CASSVGGALEKLFF. The V gene is TRBV5-5, the J gene TRBJ1-4, with D perhaps TRBD1 (6 bases). The length of the CDR3 is 14 residues. Germline loops: CDR1 SGHKS, CDR2 YYEKEE (reference sequence). V was clipped by 4 bases and J by 7 bases, with 14 bases between them.

The rearrangement joins TRBV9 to TRBJ2-7; D is unclear. The CDR3 covers 13 residues. V was pared by 3 bases and J by 7 bases, with 14 bases between. Germline loops: CDR1 SGDLS, CDR2 YYNGEE. CDR3 region: CASSAETHGEQYF. The CDR3 DNA reads TGTGCCAGCAGCGCAGAGACTCACGGGGAGCAGTACTTC.

The chain uses TRBV10-3 and TRBJ2-7; D is tentatively TRBD1 or TRBD2 (5 bases each). The CDR3 loop spans 15 amino acids. Trimming took off 4 bases at V and 5 bases at J, with 18 bases between the two ends. Per germline, CDR1 ENHRY and CDR2 SYGVKD. Written as DNA, the CDR3 is TGTGCCATCAGTGTCCGGGACCCTCTTACCGACGAGCAGTACTTC. It translates to CAISVRDPLTDEQYF.

This chain uses TRBV27 with TRBJ1-2; possible D gene TRBD1, 6 bases. The CDR3 length is 14 residues. V lost 5 bases, J lost 7 bases, and 17 bases lay in between. Germline loops: CDR1 MNHEY, CDR2 SMNVEV (reference sequence). This chain's CDR3 is CASSMMEGGGGYTF. The CDR3 DNA reads TGTGCCAGCAGTATGATGGAGGGGGGGGGTGGCTACACCTTC.

The chain links TRBV3-1 (or the pseudogene TRBV3-2) to TRBJ1-1, with D unresolved. Germline CDR1 LGHDT, CDR2 YNNKEL (reference sequence). The V and J ends lost 1 base and 4 bases respectively, with 13 bases between them. This CDR3 region has 15 residues. CDR3 region: CASSQAIRGGTEAFF. CDR3 DNA sequence: TGTGCCAGCAGCCAAGCTATTAGAGGAGGCACTGAAGCTTTCTTT.

This chain connects TRBV6-5 to TRBJ1-6; D not resolved. V dropped 6 bases and J dropped 7 bases, with 16 bases sitting between them. The CDR3 runs to 15 residues. The germline CDR1 and CDR2 sequences are MNHEY and SVGAGI. The CDR3 loop is CASRPDRRQNSPLHF. CDR3 in DNA: TGTGCCAGCAGGCCCGATAGGCGGCAGAATTCACCCCTCCACTTT.

The chain combines TRBV11-3 with TRBJ2-2; TRBD2 aligns across 12 bases. Trimming took 4 bases from V and 0 from J; bases not matched to a gene: 6. This CDR3 region has 18 residues. Looked up from germline, CDR1 is SGHNT and CDR2 is YENEEA. CDR3 coding DNA: TGTGCCAGCAGCTCCCTCCTAGCGGGGGGGACGAACACCGGGGAGCTGTTTTTT. Its protein is CASSSLLAGGTNTGELFF.

V is TRBV10-1 and J is TRBJ2-3, with TRBD2 matching 8 bases. CDR1 is WNHNN, CDR2 SYGVQD, per germline (reference sequence). CDR3 size: 15 residues. With V trimmed by 2 bases and J by 7 bases, 8 bases remained unmatched. The CDR3 bases are TGCGCCAGCAGTGAGGAGAGCGGGAGCAGAAATACGCAGTATTTT. This codes for CASSEESGSRNTQYF.

J is TRBJ1-1 and V is TRBV12-3 or TRBV12-4; D not resolved. V gave up 3 bases and J gave up 6 bases, with 11 bases separating them. CDR3 length: 13 residues. CDR3 amino acids: CASSLAPKSEAFF. CDR3 sequence (DNA): TGTGCCAGCAGTTTGGCCCCGAAATCTGAAGCTTTCTTT.

The J gene is TRBJ2-5, the V gene TRBV9; tentative D call: TRBD2 (6 bases). The V end lost 0 bases, the J end lost 5 bases, and 11 bases lay between the germline ends. The CDR3 runs 14 residues. Per the germline V gene, CDR1 is SGDLS and CDR2 is YYNGEE. The CDR3 region is CASSVGAGRETQYF. For the CDR3, the DNA is TGTGCCAGCAGCGTAGGAGCAGGGAGGGAGACCCAGTACTTC.